These 14 T cell receptor beta chains were sequenced from one sample in a study of blood T cell repertoires in COVID-19. Sequencing used immunoSEQ multiplex PCR; TCRdb keeps in-frame clones, though not all of them. The sample lists approximately 150,000 clones, over 70% seen once, with just under 2% in the top ten. Sequences were obtained from peripheral blood. Receptor source: a woman in her fifties or sixties with acute or convalescent COVID-19.

This chain joins TRBV5-8 and TRBJ1-1; D may be TRBD1 (6 bases). The CDR3 has 17 residues. V was shortened by 0 bases and J by 0 bases, with 15 bases between the two germline ends. CDR1 is SGHTS and CDR2 is YDEGEE in the germline V gene. CDR3 sequence: CASSLVRGYSLNTEAFF. The CDR3 bases are TGTGCCAGCAGCTTGGTAAGGGGGTACAGTCTGAACACTGAAGCTTTCTTT.

CDR3 nucleotides: TGTGCCAGCAGCGTAGGGGACAGGGTCGGCGAAAAACTGTTTTTT. Translating gives CASSVGDRVGEKLFF. The chain joins TRBV9 to TRBJ1-4; 9 bases fit TRBD1. The CDR3 spans 15 residues. The V segment lost 0 bases and the J segment 8 bases; nucleotides outside the gene matches: 5. Germline assignment: CDR1 SGDLS and CDR2 YYNGEE.

The rearrangement links TRBV30 to TRBJ1-2; 8 nucleotides align to TRBD1. V shed 1 base, J shed 7 bases, and the junction held 17 bases outside the gene matches. Germline V gene lookup returns CDR1 GTSNPN and CDR2 SVGIG (reference sequence). This CDR3 is built from 17 residues. CDR3 in DNA: TGTGCCTGGAGTGCCCTCAGGGGGCCTAGCGCTGGAAGTGGCTACACCTTC. This gives the protein CAWSALRGPSAGSGYTF. The whole variable domain, remainder taken from reference TRBV30 and TRBJ1-2, is SQTIHQWPATLVQPVGSPLSLECTVEGTSNPNLYWYRQAAGRGLQLLFYSVGIGQISSEVPQNLSASRPQDRQFILSSKKLLLSDSGFYLCAWSALRGPSAGSGYTFGSGTRLTVV.

The chain employs TRBV19 and TRBJ1-1; no clear D. The germline V and J ends were trimmed by 1 base and 7 bases, with 10 bases remaining between them. CDR1 LNHDA and CDR2 SQIVND come from the germline V gene (reference sequence). The CDR3 is 13 amino acids. CDR3 loop: CASSIGIGGEAFF. For the CDR3, the DNA is TGTGCCAGTAGTATAGGGATTGGAGGTGAAGCTTTCTTT.

The genes are TRBV11-3 and TRBJ2-5; 8 bases fit TRBD2. J lost 7 bases, V lost 5 bases, and 6 bases had no gene match. The germline gives CDR1 SGHNT, CDR2 YENEEA. The CDR3 runs 13 residues. The CDR3 region has the DNA TGTGCCAGCAGCCCCGGGACTAGTGGGACCCAGTACTTC. It specifies CASSPGTSGTQYF.

V is TRBV3-1 (or the pseudogene TRBV3-2) and J is TRBJ2-5, with D hard to call. The CDR3 has 15 amino acids. Per germline, CDR1 LGHDT and CDR2 YNNKEL (reference sequence). V was shortened by 0 bases and J by 0 bases, with 8 bases between the two germline ends. CDR3 nucleotide sequence: TGTGCCAGCAGCCAAGATAAAGCGTACCAAGAGACCCAGTACTTC. Protein product: CASSQDKAYQETQYF.

This clone occurred a few times. The V gene is TRBV30, the J gene TRBJ1-5, with a tentative D call TRBD1 (6 bases). Between the trimmed V and J ends, which lost 0 bases and 1 base, there was a span of 16 bases. Germline V gives CDR1 GTSNPN, CDR2 SVGIG (reference sequence). The CDR3 is made up of 17 amino acids. Here the CDR3 reads CAWSVSWGGRSNQPQHF. CDR3 coding DNA: TGTGCCTGGAGTGTTTCCTGGGGGGGCCGAAGCAATCAGCCCCAGCATTTT. Full variable domain (missing parts from reference TRBV30 and TRBJ1-5): SQTIHQWPATLVQPVGSPLSLECTVEGTSNPNLYWYRQAAGRGLQLLFYSVGIGQISSEVPQNLSASRPQDRQFILSSKKLLLSDSGFYLCAWSVSWGGRSNQPQHFGDGTRLSIL.

The chain uses TRBV7-3 and TRBJ2-1, with 8 bases aligning to TRBD2. Germline-derived CDR1 and CDR2 are SGHTA and FQGTGA. The CDR3 totals 17 residues. The V gene end was trimmed by 1 base and the J gene end by 4 bases; junction bases not matched to a gene: 9. CDR3 region: CASSLNPSGSLYNEQFF. As DNA, the CDR3 is TGTGCCAGCAGCTTAAACCCCAGCGGGAGTTTGTACAATGAGCAGTTCTTC.

The CDR3 here is CASSLSSGRPYEQYF. CDR3 sequence (DNA): TGTGCCAGCAGTTTGAGCAGCGGGAGGCCATACGAGCAGTACTTC. The V gene is TRBV28, the J gene TRBJ2-7, with 9 bases that match TRBD2. Germline CDR1 reads MDHEN; CDR2 reads SYDVKM. V lost 3 bases, J lost 4 bases, and 7 bases stayed unmatched. The CDR3 runs to 15 residues.

The CDR3 DNA sequence: TGTGCCAGCAGCGTAGCTGGGAGGGACACTGAAGCTTTCTTT. It is translated as CASSVAGRDTEAFF. The V call is TRBV9, the J call TRBJ1-1; D is unresolved. The CDR3 consists of 14 residues. Looked up from germline, CDR1 is SGDLS and CDR2 is YYNGEE. With 0 bases removed from V and 3 bases from J, the gap between germline ends came to 9 bases.

Concerning this clone: The same CDR3 is also encoded by other DNA sequences in this sample. V and J are TRBV3-1 (or the pseudogene TRBV3-2) and TRBJ2-7; D gene unclear. Germline assignment: CDR1 LGHDT and CDR2 YNNKEL (reference sequence). V lost 0 bases and J 6 bases, leaving 3 bases between the germline ends. The CDR3 has 11 amino acids. In DNA, the CDR3 is TGTGCCAGCAGCCAAGATCGCGAGCAGTACTTC. The encoded protein is CASSQDREQYF.

This clone was seen a handful of times. This chain links TRBV5-6 with TRBJ1-5, with TRBD1 identical over 9 bases. V lost 3 bases, J lost 3 bases, and 4 bases stayed unmatched. The germline CDR1 and CDR2 sequences are SGHDT and YYEEEE. The CDR3 is made up of 15 amino acids. This chain's CDR3 is CASSSQGAPNQPQHF. The CDR3 DNA reads as TGTGCCAGCAGCTCACAGGGGGCCCCCAATCAGCCCCAGCATTTT.

This clone was seen only a few times. The chain carries TRBV6-4 and TRBJ2-1; 9 nucleotides align to TRBD2. Germline loops: CDR1 MRHNA, CDR2 SNTAGT. This CDR3 spans 19 amino acids. With V trimmed by 5 bases and J by 0 bases, 14 bases remained unmatched. The CDR3 DNA reads TGTGCCAGCAGTTCCGGAGCTCTAGCGGGGCCCAGCTCCTACAATGAGCAGTTCTTC. Protein product: CASSSGALAGPSSYNEQFF.

The V and J genes are TRBV10-1 and TRBJ2-7; no firm D call. Germline-derived CDR1 and CDR2 are WNHNN and SYGVQD (reference sequence). V was trimmed by 0 bases and J by 5 bases, leaving 11 bases between them. The CDR3 is made up of 14 amino acids. The CDR3, as DNA: TGCGCCAGCAGTGAGTCGGGTCTAGTTGACGAGCAGTACTTC. Protein: CASSESGLVDEQYF.